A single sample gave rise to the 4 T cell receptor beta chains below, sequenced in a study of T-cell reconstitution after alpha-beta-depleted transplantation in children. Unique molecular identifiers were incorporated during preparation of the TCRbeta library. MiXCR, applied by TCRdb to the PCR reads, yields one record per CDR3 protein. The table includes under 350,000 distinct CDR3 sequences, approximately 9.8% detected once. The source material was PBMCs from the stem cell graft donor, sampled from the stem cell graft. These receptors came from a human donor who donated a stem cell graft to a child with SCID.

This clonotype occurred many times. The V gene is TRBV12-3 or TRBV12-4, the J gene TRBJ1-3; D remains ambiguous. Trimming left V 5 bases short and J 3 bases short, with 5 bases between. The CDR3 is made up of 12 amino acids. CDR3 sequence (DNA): TGTGCCAGCAGTCGAATTGGAAACACCATATATTTT. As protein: CASSRIGNTIYF.

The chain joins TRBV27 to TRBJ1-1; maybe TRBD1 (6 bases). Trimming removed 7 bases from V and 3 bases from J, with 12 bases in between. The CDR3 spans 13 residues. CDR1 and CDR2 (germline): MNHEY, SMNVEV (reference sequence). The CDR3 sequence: CASIDGGHTEAFF. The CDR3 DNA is TGTGCCAGCATAGATGGGGGGCACACTGAAGCTTTCTTT.

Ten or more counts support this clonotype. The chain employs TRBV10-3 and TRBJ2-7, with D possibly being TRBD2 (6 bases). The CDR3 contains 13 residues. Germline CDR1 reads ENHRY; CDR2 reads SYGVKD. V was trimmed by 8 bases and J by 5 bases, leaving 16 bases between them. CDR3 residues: CAIRRELVHEQYF. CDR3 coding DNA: TGTGCCATCCGGAGGGAGCTGGTCCACGAGCAGTACTTC.

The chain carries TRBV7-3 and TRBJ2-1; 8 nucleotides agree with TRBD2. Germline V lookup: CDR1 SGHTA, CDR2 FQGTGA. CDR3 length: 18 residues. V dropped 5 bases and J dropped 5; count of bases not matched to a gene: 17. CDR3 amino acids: CASSTRGGLNGGDNEQFF. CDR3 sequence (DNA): TGTGCCAGCAGCACTCGGGGGGGCTTGAATGGAGGAGACAATGAGCAGTTCTTC.